This T cell receptor beta chain emerged from a study of beta chain features in type 1 diabetes. Study findings and constraints: Diminished insertions and augmented deletions at VDJ junctions characterized type 1 diabetes patients.

Every bit of the isolated RNA underwent reverse transcription, so sequencing read expressed TCRB transcripts. Some clones are missing from TCRdb's copy, which holds only in-frame ones; the method was immunoSEQ multiplex PCR. This sample has around 99,000 clones, with less than 40% found just once. V was cut by 0 bases and J by 5 bases, with 12 bases left in between. Germline-derived CDR1 and CDR2 are SGHRS and YFSETQ. The CDR3 consists of 15 residues. Turning to this clone: Antigen: not known.

Each sorted fraction was over 95% pure. The sequencing input was stem cell memory CD4+ T cells from blood. The V and J genes are TRBV5-1 and TRBJ2-1; tentatively, D is TRBD1 (6 bases). This TCR was recovered from a woman aged 18-29 years in good health. The CDR3 is CASSLENRVDNEQFF. CDR3 nucleotide sequence: TGCGCCAGCAGCTTGGAAAACAGGGTTGACAATGAGCAGTTCTTC. The entire variable domain, with the rest obtained from reference TRBV5-1 and TRBJ2-1, is as follows: KAGVTQTPRYLIKTRGQQVTLSCSPISGHRSVSWYQQTPGQGLQFLFEYFSETQRNKGNFPGRFSGRQFSNSRSEMNVSTLELGDSALYLCASSLENRVDNEQFFGPGTRLTVL.